The T cell receptor (beta chain) under discussion was sequenced for a study of blood T cell repertoires in COVID-19. Study background: PBMCs, B-cell-depleted T cells, or T cells provided the cDNA or gDNA that made up the material.

Sequencing was performed with immunoSEQ multiplex PCR; in TCRdb, only in-frame clones are kept and a portion is missing. The sample carries 250,000 or so clones, about four fifths recorded once. The CDR3 has 15 amino acids. Germline lookup yields CDR1 SGDLS and CDR2 YYNGEE. Between the trimmed V and J ends, which lost 0 bases and 3 bases, there was a span of 9 bases. The chain carries TRBV9 and TRBJ2-2; D is possibly TRBD2 (5 bases). The sequenced sample consisted of PBMCs or T cells enriched from blood (not recorded which). This TCR came from a man over 45 who had recovered from COVID-19. CDR3 sequence (DNA): TGTGCCAGCAGCGTAGTGAGCGGAGACACCGGGGAGCTGTTTTTT. This gives the protein CASSVVSGDTGELFF.